The 4 T cell receptor beta chains below come from one sample, sequenced in a study of T cells in Graves' hyperthyroidism and ophthalmopathy. It was RNA transcripts that yielded the amplified TCR beta CDR3 regions. A set of HTBI primers served as the primers for a first-round RT-PCR of the TCR CDR3. TCRdb re-called the multiplex PCR reads through MiXCR, storing one row per CDR3 protein. Among 450,000 to 650,000 distinct CDR3 sequences listed, approximately 15% were seen once. The sequencing sample was made of blood. The receptors come from a woman aged 18-30 years with Graves' ophthalmopathy.

This clonotype has a count of ten or more. V gene TRBV28 combines with J gene TRBJ2-5; no clear D. With 7 bases removed from V and 1 base from J, the gap between germline ends came to 19 bases. The germline gives CDR1 MDHEN, CDR2 SYDVKM. This CDR3 has 16 residues. This chain's CDR3 is CASKSLIRRFQETQYF. In nucleotides, the CDR3 is TGTGCCAGCAAAAGTCTCATACGGAGATTCCAAGAGACCCAGTACTTC.

The chain carries TRBV29-1 and TRBJ2-3, with 9 nucleotides matching TRBD2. V shed 6 bases, J shed 1 base, and the junction held 2 bases outside the gene matches. This CDR3 comprises 13 residues. CDR1 SQVTM and CDR2 ANQGSEA come from the germline V gene. CDR3 amino acids: CSVAGGRTDTQYF. The CDR3 coding sequence is TGCAGCGTAGCGGGAGGTCGCACAGATACGCAGTATTTT.

For this clonotype: A much larger clone differs by one base, so this may be a read error. This chain joins TRBV4-3 and TRBJ1-4; 7 nucleotides line up with TRBD1. The CDR3 consists of 15 residues. Per the germline V gene, CDR1 is LGHNA and CDR2 is YSLEER. J lost 7 bases, V lost 5 bases, and 10 bases had no gene match. CDR3 nucleotides: TGCGCCAGCAGCTCTCCTGGGACAGTGGCTGAAAAACTGTTTTTT. Translating it yields CASSSPGTVAEKLFF.

The genes are TRBV7-9 and TRBJ1-3; 7 nucleotides line up with TRBD1. J gave up 3 bases and V 3 bases, and 5 bases lay outside the gene matches. The CDR3 is made up of 15 amino acids. Germline CDR1 and CDR2: SEHNR and FQNEAQ (reference sequence). In DNA, the CDR3 is TGTGCCAGCAGCTTCGCTGACAGGGATGGAAACACCATATATTTT. It encodes CASSFADRDGNTIYF.